This record covers a single T cell receptor beta chain. The RNA, roughly 0.45 to 1 ug, was put through reverse transcription using random hexamers. The immunoSEQ assay covered 54 Vbeta and 13 Jbeta segments for CDR3. Each CDR3 protein is one row after TCRdb ran MiXCR on the immunoSEQ multiplex PCR reads. The sample has around 200,000 distinct CDR3 sequences; around 95% are singletons. TEMRA cells were FACS-enriched, and CD8+ and CD4+ T cells were isolated negatively. In germline, CDR1 is KGHSH, CDR2 LQKENI. The CDR3 runs 16 residues. Trimming took 6 bases from V and 1 from J, leaving 18 bases between them. These data come from a study of CD8 T cells in Susac syndrome.

Material for sequencing was CD4+ T cells from PBMCs. The sequence derives from a human donor with multiple sclerosis. The chain employs TRBV18 and TRBJ2-5, with D perhaps matching TRBD1 (6 bases). CDR3 sequence reads: CASSLTGHGLQETQYF. The CDR3 nucleotides read TGTGCCAGCTCGCTGACAGGCCATGGACTCCAAGAGACCCAGTACTTC.